One and the same sample provided the 31 T cell receptor beta chains below, sequenced in a study of technical replicates of blood from a few donors (dated by TCRdb to about 2017). The method behind the library was the immunoSEQ multiplex PCR assay. This immuneACCESS table, as held by TCRdb, lists in-frame sequences with V and J called but not all clones. Of the missing ones, under half trace to an unresolved V gene in checked studies; the others have no known cause. The sample table holds 70,000 to 75,000 clones, of which roughly 94% were seen once. 0.25% of the sample goes to the ten largest clones. Sequencing input: T cells isolated from PBMCs. The receptors stem from a human donor in good health.

The chain uses TRBV2 and TRBJ1-4; D unresolved. V lost 8 bases and J lost 8, with 12 bases in between. CDR1 and CDR2 (germline): SNHLY, FYNNEI. There are 12 residues in the CDR3. This CDR3 reads CASVNDGEKLFF. The CDR3 DNA follows: TGTGCCAGCGTCAACGACGGGGAAAAACTGTTTTTT.

The J gene is TRBJ1-1, the V gene TRBV5-1; D uncertain. The CDR3 has 15 amino acids. Trimming took 3 bases from V and 1 from J, leaving 13 bases between them. Per the germline V gene, CDR1 is SGHRS and CDR2 is YFSETQ. CDR3 sequence (DNA): TGCGCCAGCAGCTGGGGAGGTGGTTCGAACACTGAAGCTTTCTTT. Translation gives CASSWGGGSNTEAFF. Together with reference TRBV5-1 and TRBJ1-1, the CDR3 gives the full variable domain: KAGVTQTPRYLIKTRGQQVTLSCSPISGHRSVSWYQQTPGQGLQFLFEYFSETQRNKGNFPGRFSGRQFSNSRSEMNVSTLELGDSALYLCASSWGGGSNTEAFFGQGTRLTVV.

Concerning this clone itself: A junction end diverges from the germline sequence, so it may reflect a read error. J is TRBJ1-2 and V is TRBV9, with D perhaps matching TRBD1 (6 bases). Germline V gene lookup returns CDR1 SGDLS and CDR2 YYNGEE. This CDR3 contains 14 residues. CDR3 nucleotide sequence: TGTGCCAGCAGCGGAACAGGGTCTGCCTATGACTACACCTTC. This sequence encodes CASSGTGSAYDYTF.

The chain links TRBV18 to TRBJ2-7, with D possibly TRBD1 on 5 matching bases. V lost 5 bases, J lost 2 bases, and 13 bases lay in between. Germline CDR1 KGHSH, CDR2 LQKENI. This CDR3 contains 14 residues. Here the CDR3 reads CASSSDRQTYEQYF. CDR3 nucleotide sequence: TGTGCCAGCTCATCCGACAGACAAACCTACGAGCAGTACTTC.

The rearrangement uses TRBV9 and TRBJ2-1, with 9 bases fitting TRBD2. Looked up from germline, CDR1 is SGDLS and CDR2 is YYNGEE. The CDR3 is made up of 15 amino acids. V dropped 0 bases and J dropped 4; count of bases not matched to a gene: 2. CDR3 DNA: TGTGCCAGCAGCGTAGGACTAGCGGAATACAATGAGCAGTTCTTC. This gives the protein CASSVGLAEYNEQFF.

The chain combines TRBV4-1 with TRBJ1-1; 7 bases are shared with TRBD1. The CDR3 loop spans 14 amino acids. V was pared by 4 bases and J by 6 bases, with 8 bases of the junction left unmatched. The V gene's germline CDR1 is MGHRA and CDR2 YSYEKL. Written as DNA, the CDR3 is TGCGCCAGCAGCCCCGACAGGGCATCGGCTGAAGCTTTCTTT. As protein: CASSPDRASAEAFF.

The chain carries TRBV4-1 and TRBJ1-1, with D uncertain. Germline V gene data show CDR1 as MGHRA and CDR2 as YSYEKL. V lost 1 base and J lost 0, with 6 bases in between. This CDR3 is 14 amino acids long. In DNA, the CDR3 is TGCGCCAGCAGCCAAGGCGGCTTGAACACTGAAGCTTTCTTT. Translated, it gives CASSQGGLNTEAFF.

The chain links TRBV6-1 to TRBJ2-2; 8 nucleotides align to TRBD2. The CDR3 contains 17 residues. Germline V CDR1 and CDR2: MNHNS, SASEGT. V lost 0 bases, J lost 1 base, and 4 bases stayed unmatched. The CDR3 loop reads CASSEARLAGNTGELFF. The CDR3 nucleotides read TGTGCCAGCAGTGAAGCCCGCCTAGCGGGGAACACCGGGGAGCTGTTTTTT.

The rearrangement uses TRBV11-2 and TRBJ1-4; 7 bases are shared with TRBD1. The CDR3 is 15 residues long. V shed 4 bases, J shed 5 bases, and the junction held 7 bases outside the gene matches. CDR1 is SGHAT and CDR2 is FQNNGV in the germline V gene. The CDR3 sequence is CASSSTRGVNEKLFF. CDR3 sequence (DNA): TGTGCCAGCAGCTCGACCAGGGGGGTAAATGAAAAACTGTTTTTT.

The gene calls are TRBV11-3 and TRBJ2-5; 8 positions match TRBD1. There are 18 residues in the CDR3. Germline assignment: CDR1 SGHNT and CDR2 YENEEA. V dropped 4 bases and J dropped 5; count of bases not matched to a gene: 18. This chain's CDR3 is CASSSSFDEGQVGETQYF. CDR3 DNA sequence: TGTGCCAGCAGCTCTTCATTTGACGAGGGACAGGTCGGGGAGACCCAGTACTTC.

This clone was detected once. The chain combines TRBV2 with TRBJ1-1, with 10 bases lining up with TRBD1. V dropped 8 bases and J dropped 5; count of bases not matched to a gene: 5. From germline, CDR1 is SNHLY and CDR2 FYNNEI. CDR3 length: 13 amino acids. In DNA form, the CDR3 reads TGTGCCAGCCAACCGGGACAGGGGACTGAAGCTTTCTTT. Its translation is CASQPGQGTEAFF.

The J gene is TRBJ1-5, the V gene TRBV5-8; possible D gene TRBD1, 5 bases. Germline loops: CDR1 SGHTS, CDR2 YDEGEE. The CDR3 length is 15 residues. Between the trimmed V and J ends, which lost 1 base and 9 bases, there was a span of 17 bases. CDR3 nucleotides: TGTGCCAGCAGCTTGTACTCAGGGTCGAATGCGCCCCAGCATTTT. Protein sequence: CASSLYSGSNAPQHF.

V is TRBV6-5 and J is TRBJ2-1, with 10 nucleotides matching TRBD2. Germline CDR1 is MNHEY and CDR2 is SVGAGI. V trimming: 4 bases; J trimming: 7 bases; junction bases outside the gene matches: 4. This CDR3 spans 14 amino acids. The CDR3: CASSSGTSVNEQFF. In DNA form, the CDR3 reads TGTGCCAGCAGTTCCGGGACTAGCGTTAATGAGCAGTTCTTC.

V and J are TRBV5-1 and TRBJ2-1; TRBD1 matches 9 bases. The CDR3 extends over 15 amino acids. With V trimmed by 2 bases and J by 8 bases, 8 bases remained unmatched. Looked up from germline, CDR1 is SGHRS and CDR2 is YFSETQ. The CDR3 protein is CASSFRDRAGHEQFF. In DNA, the CDR3 is TGCGCCAGCAGCTTCCGGGACAGGGCAGGGCATGAGCAGTTCTTC.

Worth noting for this clone: Germline is not matched at one junction end, which may reflect a read error. The rearrangement links TRBV30 to TRBJ1-1; 7 nucleotides line up with TRBD1. CDR3 size: 11 residues. From germline, CDR1 is GTSNPN and CDR2 SVGIG (reference sequence). The CDR3 DNA reads TGTACCTGGAGGCAGGGGGGTGAAGCTTTCTTT. This codes for CTWRQGGEAFF.

V usage is TRBV29-1 and J usage is TRBJ2-7; TRBD1 agrees at 9 bases. The CDR3 totals 12 residues. V lost 8 bases and J lost 7; bases outside the gene matches: 9. Germline-derived CDR1 and CDR2 are SQVTM and ANQGSEA. This chain's CDR3 is CSIRTGAAEQYF. The DNA of the CDR3 is TGCAGCATTCGGACAGGGGCTGCGGAGCAGTACTTC.

The gene calls are TRBV19 and TRBJ1-5, with a weak D call TRBD1 (5 bases). V was pared by 10 bases and J by 0 bases, with 13 bases between. From germline, CDR1 is LNHDA and CDR2 SQIVND (reference sequence). The CDR3 consists of 14 residues. CDR3 nucleotides: TGTGCCACCTTGGGGCACCTTAGCAATCAGCCCCAGCATTTT. This codes for CATLGHLSNQPQHF.

The chain recombines TRBV28 with TRBJ1-5; tentative D call: TRBD1 (5 bases). Germline assignment: CDR1 MDHEN and CDR2 SYDVKM. Trimming shortened V by 2 bases and J by 9 bases, and 11 bases separated the two germline ends. There are 13 residues in the CDR3. Here the CDR3 reads CASSLQRGGPQHF. The CDR3, as DNA: TGTGCCAGCAGTTTACAAAGGGGAGGGCCCCAGCATTTT.

This chain connects TRBV12-5 to TRBJ1-2; unclear D gene. Trimming cost V 0 bases and J 7 bases, with 12 bases left between them. The CDR3 totals 14 residues. Germline lookup yields CDR1 LGHNT and CDR2 FRNRAP. The CDR3 loop reads CASGLVAQYTGYTF. The CDR3 nucleotides read TGTGCTAGTGGTTTGGTGGCCCAGTATACTGGCTACACCTTC.

The chain recombines TRBV4-1 with TRBJ2-5, with 9 bases aligning to TRBD2. Germline trimming cut 1 base from V and 0 bases from J; bases unmatched to any gene: 12. This CDR3 has 19 amino acids. Germline V gene lookup returns CDR1 MGHRA and CDR2 YSYEKL. DNA of the CDR3: TGCGCCAGCAGCCAAGTTTCGGGTCTAGCGGGGATGTACCAAGAGACCCAGTACTTC. This translates into CASSQVSGLAGMYQETQYF.

The chain couples TRBV29-1 to TRBJ2-2; the D gene is possibly TRBD1 (6 bases). CDR1 is SQVTM, CDR2 ANQGSEA, per germline. This CDR3 comprises 13 residues. The V end was cut by 7 bases, the J end by 1 base, with 10 bases between. The DNA of the CDR3 is TGCAGCGGCAGGACAGTGAACACCGGGGAGCTGTTTTTT. Its protein is CSGRTVNTGELFF.

This rearrangement joins TRBV4-1 to TRBJ1-1; D remains ambiguous. Germline-derived CDR1 and CDR2 are MGHRA and YSYEKL. V was shortened by 1 base and J by 6 bases, with 9 bases between the two germline ends. The CDR3 runs to 13 residues. The CDR3 spells CASSQGDGAEAFF. In DNA form, the CDR3 reads TGCGCCAGCAGCCAAGGAGACGGGGCTGAAGCTTTCTTT.

The chain links TRBV7-9 to TRBJ1-6; D is ambiguous. CDR3 length equals 12 residues. V was cut by 2 bases and J by 11 bases, with 7 bases left in between. In germline, CDR1 is SEHNR, CDR2 FQNEAQ (reference sequence). In DNA, the CDR3 is TGTGCCAGCAGCTTACAGCGAGCACCCCTCCACTTT. Protein sequence: CASSLQRAPLHF.

V gene TRBV6-1 combines with J gene TRBJ2-3; 7 bases are shared with TRBD1. V was pared by 2 bases and J by 0 bases, with 2 bases of the junction left unmatched. This CDR3 has 15 residues. The V gene's germline CDR1 is MNHNS and CDR2 SASEGT. The CDR3 nucleotides read TGTGCCAGCAGTGAATTGGGACAGAGCACAGATACGCAGTATTTT. Amino acid sequence: CASSELGQSTDTQYF.

The chain links TRBV28 to TRBJ1-1; 10 bases line up with TRBD1. Germline V CDR1 and CDR2: MDHEN, SYDVKM. This CDR3 is built from 14 residues. Germline trimming cut 3 bases from V and 4 bases from J; bases unmatched to any gene: 2. The CDR3 DNA reads TGTGCCAGCAGTTTGTGGACAGGGGGCACTGAAGCTTTCTTT. This gives the protein CASSLWTGGTEAFF.

Only one count was recorded for this clone. This chain joins TRBV29-1 and TRBJ1-1; D remains ambiguous. The ends were cut back, 3 bases at V and 3 bases at J, with 17 bases in the middle. Germline lookup yields CDR1 SQVTM and CDR2 ANQGSEA. This CDR3 is 15 amino acids long. Here the CDR3 DNA reads TGCAGCGTTGAGGGCTCACGGGATACGGACACTGAAGCTTTCTTT. Amino acid sequence: CSVEGSRDTDTEAFF. Full variable domain (remainder filled in from reference TRBV29-1 and TRBJ1-1): SAVISQKPSRDICQRGTSLTIQCQVDSQVTMMFWYRQQPGQSLTLIATANQGSEATYESGFVIDKFPISRPNLTFSTLTVSNMSPEDSSIYLCSVEGSRDTDTEAFFGQGTRLTVV.

The chain couples TRBV5-1 to TRBJ2-7; 8 nucleotides line up with TRBD1. Per germline, CDR1 SGHRS and CDR2 YFSETQ. The CDR3 has 18 residues. Germline trimming cut 3 bases from V and 3 bases from J; bases unmatched to any gene: 17. The CDR3 sequence is CASSSHTYRGADLYEQYF. The CDR3 nucleotides read TGCGCCAGCAGCTCCCACACCTACAGGGGGGCCGATCTCTACGAGCAGTACTTC.

Only one count was recorded for this clone. The V call is TRBV27, the J call TRBJ1-2; TRBD1 aligns across 10 bases. The V gene end was trimmed by 3 bases and the J gene end by 0 bases; junction bases not matched to a gene: 1. This CDR3 region has 15 residues. CDR1 and CDR2 (germline): MNHEY, SMNVEV (reference sequence). The CDR3 DNA reads TGTGCCAGCAGTTTCGGGACAGGGGCTAACTATGGCTACACCTTC. Translating gives CASSFGTGANYGYTF.

The chain is built from TRBV2 and TRBJ2-5; 9 bases match TRBD2. The junction had 9 bases not matched to a gene; V was cut back by 4 bases and J by 0 bases. Germline assignment: CDR1 SNHLY and CDR2 FYNNEI. This CDR3 spans 17 amino acids. The CDR3 sequence: CASSGFGRGRDQETQYF. DNA of the CDR3: TGTGCCAGCAGTGGGTTTGGGCGCGGGAGGGACCAAGAGACCCAGTACTTC.

This chain uses TRBV5-1 with TRBJ2-1; D is possibly TRBD1 (6 bases). Trimming pared 4 bases from V and 5 bases from J, leaving 13 bases between. CDR3 length: 14 amino acids. CDR1 SGHRS and CDR2 YFSETQ come from the germline V gene. The DNA for the CDR3 is TGCGCCAGCAGCCACATAGGGGGTAACAATGAGCAGTTCTTC. Translated, it gives CASSHIGGNNEQFF.

The rearrangement links TRBV27 to TRBJ2-7, with 7 nucleotides matching TRBD1. This CDR3 is built from 14 residues. Germline assignment: CDR1 MNHEY and CDR2 SMNVEV (reference sequence). J lost 0 bases, V lost 3 bases, and 2 bases had no gene match. The CDR3: CASSLNRGSYEQYF. Here the CDR3 DNA reads TGTGCCAGCAGTTTGAACAGGGGCTCCTACGAGCAGTACTTC.